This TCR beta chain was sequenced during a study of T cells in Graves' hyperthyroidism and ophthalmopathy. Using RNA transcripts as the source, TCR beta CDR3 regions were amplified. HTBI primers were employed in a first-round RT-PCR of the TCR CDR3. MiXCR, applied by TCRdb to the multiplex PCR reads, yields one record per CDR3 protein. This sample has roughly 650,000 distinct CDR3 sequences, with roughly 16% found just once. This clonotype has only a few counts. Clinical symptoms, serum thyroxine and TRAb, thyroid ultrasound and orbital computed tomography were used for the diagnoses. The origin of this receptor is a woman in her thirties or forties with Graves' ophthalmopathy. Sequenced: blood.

This chain's CDR3 is CSVKFSGQETLRQFF. The DNA for the CDR3 is TGCAGCGTTAAATTTTCGGGACAGGAGACACTACGGCAGTTCTTC. The chain is built from TRBV29-1 and TRBJ2-1; TRBD1 aligns across 8 bases. Germline CDR1 is SQVTM and CDR2 is ANQGSEA. The V segment lost 5 bases and the J segment 12 bases; nucleotides outside the gene matches: 18. This CDR3 region has 15 residues.